The clone carrying this TCR beta chain was counted between two and nine times. Its antigen is not identified. Germline and junction disagree at one end, which may indicate a read error. The entry originates in a study of T cells in Graves' hyperthyroidism and ophthalmopathy. On the study more broadly: Peripheral blood was acquired at first diagnosis, ahead of any therapy whatsoever.

Diagnostic assessment was based on clinical symptoms, serum thyroxine and TRAb, thyroid ultrasound and orbital computed tomography. The study, taken as a whole, reports: The model's output predicted ophthalmopathy at a median of about 5.9 months prior to onset. Most expanded thyroid clonotypes above 0.001 also appeared in blood.

RNA transcripts gave rise to amplified TCR beta CDR3 regions. HTBI primers were used for first-round RT-PCR of the TCR CDR3. TCRdb recomputed calls from the multiplex PCR reads with MiXCR, one row per CDR3 protein. Of 500,000 or so distinct CDR3 sequences listed, more than 15% were seen once; the top ten hold approximately 15%. This TCR was recovered from a woman between 18 and 30 years old with Graves' ophthalmopathy. The sample consisted of blood.

The CDR3 nucleotides read TGTGCCGGCAGCCCTAGCGGGGGGTACTACGAGCAGTACTTC. The encoded protein is CAGSPSGGYYEQYF. The chain recombines TRBV7-6 with TRBJ2-7; 11 nucleotides align to TRBD2. This CDR3 spans 14 amino acids. Germline CDR1 and CDR2: SGHVS and FNYEAQ.